The 2 T cell receptor beta chains presented below share a single source sample, sequenced in a study of glioma-infiltrating T cells after dendritic cell vaccination. The time point was: after dendritic cell vaccination, including at tumor progression/relapse. Clones were sequenced by immunoSEQ multiplex PCR, and TCRdb holds only the in-frame ones, with some missing. The sample yields more than 95,000 clones, 65% to 85% seen once. The sample consisted of blood, taken after dendritic cell vaccination. The receptors were gathered from a human donor with glioblastoma.

The chain has TRBV27 and TRBJ2-1, with 7 bases lining up with TRBD1. Germline loops: CDR1 MNHEY, CDR2 SMNVEV (reference sequence). The trim removed 4 bases at V and 0 bases at J, leaving 6 bases unmatched. CDR3 length equals 16 residues. The CDR3 bases are TGTGCCAGCAGTTCTGGACAGGCGATCTCCTACAATGAGCAGTTCTTC. Its protein product is CASSSGQAISYNEQFF.

The chain is built from TRBV5-1 and TRBJ2-7, with D possibly matching TRBD1 (6 bases). The CDR3 contains 14 residues. V was pared by 1 base and J by 3 bases, with 11 bases between. The V gene's germline CDR1 is SGHRS and CDR2 YFSETQ. CDR3 nucleotide sequence: TGCGCCAGCAGCTTGCTCACAGGGAGCTACGAGCAGTACTTC. It encodes CASSLLTGSYEQYF.